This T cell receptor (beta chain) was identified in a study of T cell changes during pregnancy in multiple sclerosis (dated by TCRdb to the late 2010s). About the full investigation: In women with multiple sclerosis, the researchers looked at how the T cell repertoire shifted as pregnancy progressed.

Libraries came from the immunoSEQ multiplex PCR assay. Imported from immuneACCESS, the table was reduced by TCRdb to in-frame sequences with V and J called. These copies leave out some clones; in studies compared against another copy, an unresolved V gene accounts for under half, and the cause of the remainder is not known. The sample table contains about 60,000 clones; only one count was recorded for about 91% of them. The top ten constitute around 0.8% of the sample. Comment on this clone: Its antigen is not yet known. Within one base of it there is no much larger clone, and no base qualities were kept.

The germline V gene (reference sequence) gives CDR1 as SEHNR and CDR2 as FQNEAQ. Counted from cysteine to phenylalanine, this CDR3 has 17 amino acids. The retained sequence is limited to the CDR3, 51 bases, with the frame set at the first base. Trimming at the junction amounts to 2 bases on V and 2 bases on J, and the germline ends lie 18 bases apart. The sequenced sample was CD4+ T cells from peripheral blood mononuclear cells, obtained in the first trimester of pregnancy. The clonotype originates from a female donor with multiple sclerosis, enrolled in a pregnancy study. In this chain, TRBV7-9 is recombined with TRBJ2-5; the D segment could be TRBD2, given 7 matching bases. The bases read TGTGCCAGCAGCTTACTGTTTGGGGGGGGGCAACAAGAGACCCAGTACTTC. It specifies CASSLLFGGGQQETQYF. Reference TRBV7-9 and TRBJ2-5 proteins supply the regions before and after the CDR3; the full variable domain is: DTGVSQNPRHKITKRGQNVTFRCDPISEHNRLYWYRQTLGQGPEFLTYFQNEAQLEKSRLLSDRFSAERPKGSFSTLEIQRTEQGDSAMYLCASSLLFGGGQQETQYFGPGTRLLVL.